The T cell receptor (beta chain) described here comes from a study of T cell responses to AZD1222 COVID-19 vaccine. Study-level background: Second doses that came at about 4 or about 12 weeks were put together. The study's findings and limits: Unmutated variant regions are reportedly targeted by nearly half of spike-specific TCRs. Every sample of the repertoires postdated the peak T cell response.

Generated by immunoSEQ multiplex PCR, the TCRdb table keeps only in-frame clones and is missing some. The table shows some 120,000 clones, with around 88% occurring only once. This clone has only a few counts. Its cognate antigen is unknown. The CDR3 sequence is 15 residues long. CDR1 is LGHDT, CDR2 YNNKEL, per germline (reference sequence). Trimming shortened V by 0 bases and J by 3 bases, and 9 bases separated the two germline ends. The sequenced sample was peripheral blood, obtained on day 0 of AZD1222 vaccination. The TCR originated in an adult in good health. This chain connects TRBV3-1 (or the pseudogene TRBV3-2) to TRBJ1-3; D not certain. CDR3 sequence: CASSQDPQRGNTIYF. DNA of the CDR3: TGTGCCAGCAGCCAAGACCCCCAGCGTGGAAACACCATATATTTT.